This is a list of T cell receptor beta chains from one sample in a study of T-cell memory formation after mild COVID-19. TCRdb reprocessed the 5' RACE reads with MiXCR, giving one entry per CDR3 protein. The table has some 250,000 distinct CDR3 sequences, 8% to 9.5% seen once. Sequencing was done on a sample of PBMCs or a T cell subset sorted from them (not recorded which). These receptors were obtained from a young man who had mild COVID-19 (a few samples of this study predate the infection). Cell type and time point are not known. CDR3s include the opening cysteine and the closing phenylalanine or tryptophan. The order of the fields is J gene, D gene, clone size, V gene, CDR3 DNA, CDR3 protein. D genes are given only for firm matches. Size is omitted from some rows. Given values are once, few, many or a class for expanded clones.

>TRBJ2-2|NA|few|TRBV4-2
TGTGCCAGCGACCCTGGAGGGGTCATTGGGAACACCGGGGAGCTGTTTTTT
CASDPGGVIGNTGELFF
>TRBJ2-3|NA|few|TRBV24-1
TGTGCCACCAGTGCCCGCGGGCACACAGATACGCAGTATTTT
CATSARGHTDTQYF
>TRBJ1-2|TRBD1|NA|TRBV4-3
TGCGCCAGCAGCCACCTAATACCGGGACAGGGGGGAAATAGCTATGGCTACACCTTC
CASSHLIPGQGGNSYGYTF
>TRBJ1-2|TRBD1|few|TRBV5-1
TGCGCCAGCAGCTTGACAGGGGAGGCTAACTATGGCTACACCTTC
CASSLTGEANYGYTF
>TRBJ1-5|NA|NA|TRBV4-1
TGCGCCAGCAGACAGGCGGGGAGCAATCAGCCCCAGCATTTT
CASRQAGSNQPQHF
>TRBJ2-5|NA|medium-sized|TRBV2
TGTGCCAGCAGTGAGAGTCCGGGGGAGACCCAGTACTTC
CASSESPGETQYF
>TRBJ2-3|NA|few|TRBV7-6
TGTGCCAGCAGCCGGGTGGCAGATACGCAGTATTTT
CASSRVADTQYF
>TRBJ1-4|NA|NA|TRBV12-3/TRBV12-4
TGTGCCAGCAGCTCCAGGATAAATAATGAAAAACTGTTTTTT
CASSSRINNEKLFF
>TRBJ2-6|NA|many|TRBV6-5
TGTGCCACTTGCAGACACTTCTCTGGGGCCAACGTCCTGACTTTC
CATCRHFSGANVLTF
>TRBJ2-3|NA|NA|TRBV12-3/TRBV12-4
TGTGCCAGCAGTCCCCAGGACCTCCTGGGGACGCAGTATTTT
CASSPQDLLGTQYF
>TRBJ1-2|TRBD1|few|TRBV6-4
TGTGCCAGCAACAAAGGACAGGAAGCTAACTATGGCTACACCTTC
CASNKGQEANYGYTF
>TRBJ2-1|NA|NA|TRBV5-1
TGCGCCAGCAGCTTTGGTGGGACGCCGTCCCCCTCCTACAATGAGCAGTTCTTC
CASSFGGTPSPSYNEQFF
>TRBJ1-5|TRBD1|many|TRBV20-1
TGCAGTACCACAGGGGGCAGAAGTCAGCCCCAGCATTTT
CSTTGGRSQPQHF
>TRBJ2-5|TRBD1|few|TRBV20-1
TGCAGTGCGGGCCCTGGGACAGGCGGAGAGACCCAGTACTTC
CSAGPGTGGETQYF
>TRBJ2-4|NA|NA|TRBV27
TGTGCCAGCAGTCCCTGGAGGGGAGTTCGGGACATTCAGTACTTC
CASSPWRGVRDIQYF
>TRBJ1-1|NA|NA|TRBV12-3/TRBV12-4
TGTGCCAGCAGACCCTTCCAACTGATGAACACTGAAGCTTTCTTT
CASRPFQLMNTEAFF
>TRBJ2-5|NA|NA|TRBV20-1
TGCAGTGCTTCGTACCAAGAGACCCAGTACTTC
CSASYQETQYF
>TRBJ2-2|NA|NA|TRBV12-3/TRBV12-4
TGTGCCAGCAGTTTAGTCCAGGGAGGCACCGGGGAGCTGTTTTTT
CASSLVQGGTGELFF
>TRBJ2-3|NA|few|TRBV6-2/TRBV6-3
TGTGCCAGCGCTTTGGGGGGGCCGCAGTATTTT
CASALGGPQYF
>TRBJ1-3|NA|many|TRBV4-3
TGCGCCAGCAGCCAAGCCTACAAGGTCATAACTGGAAACACCATATATTTT
CASSQAYKVITGNTIYF
>TRBJ2-7|NA|NA|TRBV5-1
TGCGCCAGCAGCAGGGACACAGGGTTGTTGTACGAGCAGTACTTC
CASSRDTGLLYEQYF
>TRBJ2-5|NA|few|TRBV6-5
TGTGCCAGCAGTTACTCGAAAGGGGAGACCCAGTACTTC
CASSYSKGETQYF